The 20 T cell receptor beta chains reported below all come from one sample, sequenced in a study of T cells in Graves' hyperthyroidism and ophthalmopathy. Researchers amplified the TCR beta CDR3 regions from RNA transcripts. First-round RT-PCR targeting the TCR CDR3 was performed with the HTBI primer set. From the multiplex PCR reads, TCRdb called clonotypes with MiXCR, one entry per CDR3 protein. The sample lists 500,000 to 600,000 distinct CDR3 sequences; about 45% were seen once. Sequencing used peripheral blood or thyroid tissue (not recorded which). The source is an adult woman with Graves' disease, either hyperthyroidism or ophthalmopathy (not recorded which).

In this sample, this clonotype turned up a few times. The chain employs TRBV19 and TRBJ1-2, with D unclear. Trimming left V 4 bases short and J 3 bases short, with 12 bases between. The CDR3 is made up of 14 amino acids. Germline CDR1 LNHDA, CDR2 SQIVND (reference sequence). The CDR3: CASSTGGFDYGYTF. The CDR3, as DNA: TGTGCCAGTAGTACTGGTGGGTTCGACTATGGCTACACCTTC. The full variable domain, rest sourced from reference TRBV19 and TRBJ1-2, is DGGITQSPKYLFRKEGQNVTLSCEQNLNHDAMYWYRQDPGQGLRLIYYSQIVNDFQKGDIAEGYSVSREKKESFPLTVTSAQKNPTAFYLCASSTGGFDYGYTFGSGTRLTVV.

At least ten counts were recorded for this clonotype. CDR3 in amino acids: CASSLKFTRGQAVVLGNQPQHF. The CDR3 DNA reads as TGTGCCAGCAGCTTAAAATTTACTAGGGGACAGGCGGTAGTCTTGGGCAATCAGCCCCAGCATTTT. The rearrangement joins TRBV7-3 to TRBJ1-5; 8 bases align to TRBD1. The CDR3 sequence is 22 residues long. J was trimmed by 2 bases and V by 1 base; bases with no gene match: 22. Germline lookup yields CDR1 SGHTA and CDR2 FQGTGA.

CDR3 protein: CANRRSGSNEKLFF. CDR3 sequence (DNA): TGCGCCAACCGAAGATCCGGCTCTAATGAAAAACTGTTTTTT. V gene TRBV4-1 combines with J gene TRBJ1-4; no clear D gene. Trimming cost V 10 bases and J 3 bases, with 15 bases left between them. The germline CDR1 and CDR2 sequences are MGHRA and YSYEKL. This CDR3 comprises 14 residues.

V and J are TRBV15 and TRBJ1-2; no clear D gene. CDR1 is LNHNV and CDR2 is YYDKDF in the germline V gene (reference sequence). The CDR3 loop spans 13 amino acids. V shed 0 bases and J shed 8 bases, with 10 bases lying between them. The CDR3 sequence: CATSRDLEQGYTF. CDR3 DNA: TGTGCCACCAGCAGAGATCTGGAACAGGGCTACACCTTC.

This clonotype came up many times. The chain joins TRBV4-1 to TRBJ2-7; TRBD2 agrees at 10 bases. Losses at the gene ends were 3 bases for V and 5 bases for J; bases not matched to a gene: 10. The CDR3 covers 16 residues. Germline CDR1 and CDR2: MGHRA and YSYEKL. The CDR3 DNA follows: TGCGCCAGCAGCCAGACTGTAGCGGGAGGCCCTCACGAGCAGTACTTC. It yields the protein CASSQTVAGGPHEQYF.

The chain employs TRBV20-1 and TRBJ1-4, with D uncertain. Germline values: CDR1 DFQATT, CDR2 SNEGSKA (reference sequence). Trimming removed 1 base at V and 13 bases at J, with 7 bases between. The length of the CDR3 is 10 residues. The CDR3 bases are TGCAGTGCTAGAGCCGCTTTACTGTTTTTT. It yields the protein CSARAALLFF.

The V call is TRBV7-8, the J call TRBJ2-7, with D unclear. The CDR3 loop spans 12 amino acids. Deletions cut 4 bases from V and 9 bases from J, with 13 bases between. Germline CDR1 reads SGHVS; CDR2 reads FQNEAQ. The CDR3: CASSYAEASQYF. CDR3 nucleotides: TGTGCCAGCAGCTACGCAGAAGCGTCGCAGTACTTC.

There are many counts of this clonotype. This sequence joins TRBV5-1 and TRBJ2-5; D remains unclear. The germline V gene encodes CDR1 SGHRS and CDR2 YFSETQ. Trimming removed 5 bases at V and 1 base at J, with 9 bases between. The CDR3 contains 13 residues. The CDR3 DNA is TGCGCCAGCAGGAAGACGCCCCAAGAGACCCAGTACTTC. Its protein product is CASRKTPQETQYF.

The chain employs TRBV11-2 and TRBJ1-5; tentative D call: TRBD1 (6 bases). This CDR3 has 15 residues. CDR1 SGHAT and CDR2 FQNNGV come from the germline V gene. V dropped 5 bases and J dropped 6 bases, with 17 bases sitting between them. The CDR3 DNA follows: TGTGCCAGCAGCCCGCGGGGGGGCGGAGGTCAGCCCCAGCATTTT. It specifies CASSPRGGGGQPQHF.

This clonotype was seen just once. The chain has TRBV7-3 and TRBJ1-2; 7 bases agree with TRBD1. This CDR3 has 14 amino acids. The V segment lost 2 bases and the J segment 8 bases; nucleotides outside the gene matches: 8. Germline lookup yields CDR1 SGHTA and CDR2 FQGTGA. This CDR3 is CASSLAGQFGGYTF. The CDR3 DNA follows: TGTGCCAGCAGCTTAGCGGGACAGTTCGGCGGCTACACCTTC. The whole variable domain, filled in from reference TRBV7-3 and TRBJ1-2, reads GAGVSQTPSNKVTEKGKYVELRCDPISGHTALYWYRQSLGQGPEFLIYFQGTGAADDSGLPNDRFFAVRPEGSVSTLKIQRTERGDSAVYLCASSLAGQFGGYTFGSGTRLTVV.

Worth noting for this clonotype: It may be a read error: a sequence one base away is much more abundant. The chain has TRBV28 and TRBJ1-2; D gene unclear. Germline V lookup: CDR1 MDHEN, CDR2 SYDVKM. The CDR3 totals 13 residues. The CDR3 region is CARSLGSPYGYTF. The CDR3 DNA is TGTGCCCGCAGTTTGGGCAGTCCCTATGGCTACACCTTC.

This clonotype was counted a few times. The chain links TRBV20-1 to TRBJ2-6, with unresolved D. Germline V gene lookup returns CDR1 DFQATT and CDR2 SNEGSKA (reference sequence). This CDR3 comprises 12 residues. Between the trimmed V and J ends, which lost 3 bases and 2 bases, there was a span of 2 bases. CDR3 DNA: TGCAGTGCTAGGGCTGGGGCCAACGTCCTGACTTTC. Protein sequence: CSARAGANVLTF.

This clonotype was seen at least ten times. The J gene is TRBJ1-1, the V gene TRBV7-2; the D gene is possibly TRBD1 (6 bases). Trimming stripped 5 bases from V and 1 base from J, with 11 bases between. This CDR3 is built from 14 residues. Germline V CDR1 and CDR2: SGHTA, FQGNSA. Written as DNA, the CDR3 is TGTGCCAGCAGCCCCAGGGGCTGGAACACTGAAGCTTTCTTT. It is translated as CASSPRGWNTEAFF.

The J gene is TRBJ2-7, the V gene TRBV29-1; 9 bases match TRBD2. The CDR3 runs to 14 residues. Trimming cost V 8 bases and J 1 base; bases outside gene matches: 9. The germline V gene has CDR1 SQVTM and CDR2 ANQGSEA. CDR3 coding DNA: TGCAGCCAAGATAGCGGGGGAGGATCCTACGAGCAGTACTTC. Its translation: CSQDSGGGSYEQYF.

The chain combines TRBV13 with TRBJ2-5; D possibly uses TRBD1 or TRBD2 (7 bases each). There are 15 residues in the CDR3. The V and J ends lost 6 bases and 10 bases respectively, with 24 bases between them. CDR1 PRHDT and CDR2 FYEKMQ come from the germline V gene (reference sequence). The DNA for the CDR3 is TGTGCCAGCAGTTTCGACAGGGCTGGCGGGAGAGTCCAGTACTTC. Its translation is CASSFDRAGGRVQYF.

This clonotype was detected many times. The chain uses TRBV12-3 or TRBV12-4 and TRBJ2-5, with 10 bases fitting TRBD2. Trimming removed 7 bases from V and 5 bases from J; junction bases left unmatched: 10. The CDR3 extends over 15 amino acids. The CDR3 sequence is CASTPQREGLETQYF. The CDR3, as DNA: TGTGCCAGCACTCCCCAGCGGGAGGGCCTCGAGACCCAGTACTTC.

At least ten counts were recorded for this clonotype. The chain combines TRBV6-5 with TRBJ1-5; D not certain. The germline V and J ends were trimmed by 2 bases and 1 base, with 9 bases remaining between them. This CDR3 has 15 amino acids. Germline CDR1 is MNHEY and CDR2 is SVGAGI. CDR3 region: CASSYGWASNQPQHF. The CDR3 DNA follows: TGTGCCAGCAGTTACGGTTGGGCCAGCAATCAGCCCCAGCATTTT.

CDR3 in DNA: TGTGCCACCAGTGAGACCCTACTACCGGGAGTAACTTACTTC. As protein: CATSETLLPGVTYF. The chain has TRBV24-1 and TRBJ2-5; a possible D gene is TRBD2 (6 bases). The CDR3 runs to 14 residues. Germline CDR1 and CDR2: KGHDR and SFDVKD. V was cut by 4 bases and J by 14 bases, with 22 bases left in between.

This clonotype was detected many times. This chain uses TRBV20-1 with TRBJ2-2, with 11 bases aligning to TRBD2. The V segment lost 3 bases and the J segment 5 bases; nucleotides outside the gene matches: 8. The CDR3 contains 16 residues. Germline V lookup: CDR1 DFQATT, CDR2 SNEGSKA (reference sequence). Here the CDR3 reads CSASLLAGVLTGELFF. The CDR3 DNA reads TGCAGTGCTAGTCTACTAGCGGGAGTATTAACCGGGGAGCTGTTTTTT.

This clonotype appeared a few times. V gene TRBV10-3 combines with J gene TRBJ2-5; 9 nucleotides align to TRBD1. The CDR3 has 15 residues. After removal of 5 bases from V and 9 bases from J, the junction contained 13 bases not matched to a gene. CDR1 and CDR2 (germline): ENHRY, SYGVKD. The DNA of the CDR3 is TGTGCCATCAGTCCGGGACAGGGAGGGAATCAGCCCCAGTACTTC. As protein: CAISPGQGGNQPQYF.